This TCR beta chain was documented in a study of T cell changes during pregnancy in multiple sclerosis. The method was immunoSEQ multiplex PCR; TCRdb's version includes in-frame clones alone and lacks a portion of them. The profile shows about 54,000 clones, 75% to 95% of them singletons. The material was peripheral blood, obtained after pregnancy. This clonotype was obtained from a female donor in good health, enrolled as a control in a pregnancy study.

The CDR3 loop reads CASSLYAVDNNEQFF. CDR3 DNA sequence: TGCGCCAGCAGCTTGTATGCCGTAGATAACAATGAGCAGTTCTTC. This chain joins TRBV5-1 and TRBJ2-1; D remains unclear. Germline V gene lookup returns CDR1 SGHRS and CDR2 YFSETQ. With 1 base removed from V and 5 bases from J, the gap between germline ends came to 13 bases. The CDR3 covers 15 residues.